Following are 8 T cell receptor beta chains from one sample sequenced in a study of T cells after yellow fever vaccination. TCRdb recomputed calls from the 5' RACE reads with MiXCR, one row per CDR3 protein. Counted here are 250,000 or so distinct CDR3 sequences, approximately 6.8% occurring once; the ten biggest clones make up around 1.1%. The sequencing here drew on CD4+ T cells sorted from PBMCs, taken on the day of the yellow fever booster vaccination. Receptors originate from a man aged 25-45 years who received the YFV17D yellow fever vaccine.

This sequence joins TRBV5-1 and TRBJ2-1, with D tentatively TRBD1 (6 bases). Looked up from germline, CDR1 is SGHRS and CDR2 is YFSETQ. The CDR3 contains 16 residues. The germline V and J ends were trimmed by 2 bases and 1 base, with 13 bases remaining between them. The CDR3 loop is CASSLNRDRSYNEQFF. The CDR3 DNA reads as TGCGCCAGCAGCTTAAACCGAGACAGGTCCTACAATGAGCAGTTCTTC.

V gene TRBV25-1 combines with J gene TRBJ2-7; D uncertain. The length of the CDR3 is 16 residues. The V gene lost 3 bases and the J gene lost 0 bases, with 15 bases spanning the gap. CDR1 is MGHDK and CDR2 is SYGVNS in the germline V gene. CDR3 bases: TGTGCCAGCAGTGATCAACCAGCCGGAAGCTCCTACGAGCAGTACTTC. Translated, it gives CASSDQPAGSSYEQYF.

This clonotype has ten or more counts. The chain joins TRBV7-2 to TRBJ2-3; D is undetermined. The V gene lost 5 bases and the J gene lost 2 bases, with 2 bases spanning the gap. From germline, CDR1 is SGHTA and CDR2 FQGNSA. This CDR3 region has 11 residues. The CDR3 loop reads CASSLTDTQYF. DNA for the CDR3: TGTGCCAGCAGCCTCACAGATACGCAGTATTTT.

This clonotype was found a few times. This chain uses TRBV20-1 with TRBJ2-7; 11 bases line up with TRBD2. CDR1 DFQATT and CDR2 SNEGSKA come from the germline V gene (reference sequence). The V segment lost 3 bases and the J segment 3 bases; nucleotides outside the gene matches: 1. The CDR3 is 13 residues long. This chain's CDR3 is CSARTSGNYEQYF. In DNA, the CDR3 is TGCAGTGCTAGGACTAGCGGGAACTACGAGCAGTACTTC.

This clonotype was detected a few times. This chain links TRBV5-1 with TRBJ1-4; possibly TRBD1 for D (5 bases). V dropped 2 bases and J dropped 8 bases, with 16 bases sitting between them. Germline CDR1 and CDR2: SGHRS and YFSETQ. CDR3 size: 15 residues. The CDR3 sequence is CASSFIRSEGEKLFF. The CDR3 DNA reads TGCGCCAGCAGCTTCATTCGGTCGGAGGGGGAAAAACTGTTTTTT.

The chain combines TRBV5-1 with TRBJ2-7; 8 nucleotides align to TRBD1. The V segment lost 0 bases and the J segment 3 bases; nucleotides outside the gene matches: 2. CDR3 length: 14 amino acids. In germline, CDR1 is SGHRS, CDR2 YFSETQ. The CDR3: CASSLDGQGYEQYF. DNA for the CDR3: TGCGCCAGCAGCTTGGATGGACAGGGCTACGAGCAGTACTTC.

The chain has TRBV7-2 and TRBJ2-7; a possible D gene is TRBD2 (5 bases). Trimming removed 3 bases from V and 6 bases from J, with 12 bases in between. Germline V lookup: CDR1 SGHTA, CDR2 FQGNSA. This CDR3 region has 13 residues. CDR3: CASSFQEASEQYF. The DNA for the CDR3 is TGTGCCAGCAGCTTCCAGGAGGCTTCCGAGCAGTACTTC.

This clonotype came up many times. The V and J genes are TRBV7-9 and TRBJ2-4; 8 bases match TRBD1. This CDR3 comprises 14 residues. V lost 5 bases, J lost 1 base, and 1 base stayed unmatched. The germline V gene has CDR1 SEHNR and CDR2 FQNEAQ (reference sequence). This CDR3 is CASSQGAAKNIQYF. The DNA of the CDR3 is TGTGCCAGCAGCCAGGGGGCTGCCAAAAACATTCAGTACTTC.